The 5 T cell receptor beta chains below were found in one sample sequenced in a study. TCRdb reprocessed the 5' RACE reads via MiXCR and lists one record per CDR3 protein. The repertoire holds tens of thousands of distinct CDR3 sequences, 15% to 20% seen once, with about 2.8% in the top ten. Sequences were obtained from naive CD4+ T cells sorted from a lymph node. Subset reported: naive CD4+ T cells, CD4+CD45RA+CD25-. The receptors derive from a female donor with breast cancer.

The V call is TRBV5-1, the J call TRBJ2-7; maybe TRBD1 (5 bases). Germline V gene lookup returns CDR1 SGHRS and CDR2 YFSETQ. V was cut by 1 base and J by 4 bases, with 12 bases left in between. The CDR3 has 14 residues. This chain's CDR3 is CASSLTQGLYEQYF. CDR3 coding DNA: TGCGCCAGCAGCTTGACCCAGGGTTTGTACGAGCAGTACTTC.

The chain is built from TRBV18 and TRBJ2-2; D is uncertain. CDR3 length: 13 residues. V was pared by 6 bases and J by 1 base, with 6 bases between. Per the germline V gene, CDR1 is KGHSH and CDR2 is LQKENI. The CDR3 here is CASSAGNTGELFF. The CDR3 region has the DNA TGTGCCAGCTCCGCAGGGAACACCGGGGAGCTGTTTTTT.

The chain's CDR3 is CASTLGDRGTETQYF. CDR3 nucleotide sequence: TGTGCCAGCACCCTCGGGGACAGGGGGACGGAGACCCAGTACTTC. The rearrangement links TRBV6-2 or TRBV6-3 to TRBJ2-5; 11 nucleotides match TRBD1. V lost 7 bases, J lost 5 bases, and 9 bases stayed unmatched. The length of the CDR3 is 15 residues. Germline CDR1 MNHEY, CDR2 SVGEGT.

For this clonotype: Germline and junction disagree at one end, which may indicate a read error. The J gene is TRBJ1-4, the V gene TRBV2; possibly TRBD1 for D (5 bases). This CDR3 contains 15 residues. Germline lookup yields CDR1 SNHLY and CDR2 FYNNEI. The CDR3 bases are TGTGCCAGCGCTGGGACCCATGCAACTAATGAAAAACTGCTTTTT. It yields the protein CASAGTHATNEKLLF. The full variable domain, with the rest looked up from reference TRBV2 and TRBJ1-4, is EPEVTQTPSHQVTQMGQEVILRCVPISNHLYFYWYRQILGQKVEFLVSFYNNEISEKSEIFDDQFSVERPDGSNFTLKIRSTKLEDSAMYFCASAGTHATNEKLLFGSGTQLSVL.

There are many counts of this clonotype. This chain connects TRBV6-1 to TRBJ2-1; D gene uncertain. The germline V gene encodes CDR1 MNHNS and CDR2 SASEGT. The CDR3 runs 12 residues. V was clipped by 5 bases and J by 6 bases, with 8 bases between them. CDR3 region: CASSRRFNEQFF. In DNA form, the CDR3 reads TGTGCCAGCAGTCGTCGATTCAATGAGCAGTTCTTC.